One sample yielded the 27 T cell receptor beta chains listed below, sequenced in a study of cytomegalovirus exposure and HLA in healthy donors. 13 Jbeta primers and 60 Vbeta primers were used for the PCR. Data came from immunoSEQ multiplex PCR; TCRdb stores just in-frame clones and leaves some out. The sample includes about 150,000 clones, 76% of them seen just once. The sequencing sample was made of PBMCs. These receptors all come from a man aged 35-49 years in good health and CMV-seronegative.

In DNA form, the CDR3 reads TGTGCCTGGAGTTCGACTAGCGGGGGCTTCGAGACCCAGTACTTC. As protein: CAWSSTSGGFETQYF. The chain recombines TRBV30 with TRBJ2-5; 12 nucleotides align to TRBD2. Looked up from germline, CDR1 is GTSNPN and CDR2 is SVGIG (reference sequence). The CDR3 extends over 15 amino acids. V lost 2 bases and J lost 5; bases outside the gene matches: 6.

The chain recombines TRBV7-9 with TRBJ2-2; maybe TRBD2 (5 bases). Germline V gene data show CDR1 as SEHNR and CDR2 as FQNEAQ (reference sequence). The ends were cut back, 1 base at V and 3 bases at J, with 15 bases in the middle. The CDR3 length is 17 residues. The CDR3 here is CASSLVGRSGDTGELFF. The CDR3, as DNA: TGTGCCAGCAGCTTAGTGGGCAGGAGCGGTGACACCGGGGAGCTGTTTTTT.

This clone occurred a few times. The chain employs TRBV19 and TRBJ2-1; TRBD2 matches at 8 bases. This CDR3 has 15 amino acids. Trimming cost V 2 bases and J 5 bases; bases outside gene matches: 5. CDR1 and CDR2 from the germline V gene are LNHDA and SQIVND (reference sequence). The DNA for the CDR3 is TGTGCCAGTAGTATAATTAGCGGGGATCACAATGAGCAGTTCTTC. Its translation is CASSIISGDHNEQFF.

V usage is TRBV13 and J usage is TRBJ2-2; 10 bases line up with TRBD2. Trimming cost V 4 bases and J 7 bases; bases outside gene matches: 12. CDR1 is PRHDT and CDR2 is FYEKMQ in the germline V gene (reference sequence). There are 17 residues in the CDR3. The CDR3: CASSSAYLAGAGGELFF. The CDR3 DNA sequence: TGTGCCAGCAGCTCAGCCTATCTAGCGGGAGCCGGCGGGGAGCTGTTTTTT.

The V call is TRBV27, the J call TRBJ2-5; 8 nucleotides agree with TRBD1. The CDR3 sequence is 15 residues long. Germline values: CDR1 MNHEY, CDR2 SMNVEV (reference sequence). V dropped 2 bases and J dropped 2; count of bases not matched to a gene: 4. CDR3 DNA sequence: TGTGCCAGCAGTTTAAACGGACAGGGTCAAGAGACCCAGTACTTC. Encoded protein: CASSLNGQGQETQYF.

The CDR3 sequence is CASSPFFRENTEAFF. The DNA of the CDR3 is TGTGCCAGTTCCCCTTTCTTCAGGGAAAACACTGAAGCTTTCTTT. V and J are TRBV19 and TRBJ1-1, with a possible D match to TRBD1 (5 bases). CDR1 is LNHDA and CDR2 is SQIVND in the germline V gene (reference sequence). The CDR3 spans 15 residues. V was cut by 8 bases and J by 2 bases, with 18 bases left in between.

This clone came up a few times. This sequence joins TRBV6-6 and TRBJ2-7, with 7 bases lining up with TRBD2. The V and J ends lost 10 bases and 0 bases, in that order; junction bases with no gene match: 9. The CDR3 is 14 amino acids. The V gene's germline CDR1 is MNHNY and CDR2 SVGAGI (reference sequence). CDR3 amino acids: CATLGGEFSYEQYF. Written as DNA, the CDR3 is TGTGCCACTTTGGGGGGGGAGTTCTCCTACGAGCAGTACTTC.

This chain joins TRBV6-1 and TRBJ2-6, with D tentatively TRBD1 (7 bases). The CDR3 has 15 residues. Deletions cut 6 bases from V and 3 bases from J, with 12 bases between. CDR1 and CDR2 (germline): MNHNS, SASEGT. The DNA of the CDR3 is TGTGCCAGCAGGGCAGGGGGAGGTGGGGCCAACGTCCTGACTTTC. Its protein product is CASRAGGGGANVLTF.

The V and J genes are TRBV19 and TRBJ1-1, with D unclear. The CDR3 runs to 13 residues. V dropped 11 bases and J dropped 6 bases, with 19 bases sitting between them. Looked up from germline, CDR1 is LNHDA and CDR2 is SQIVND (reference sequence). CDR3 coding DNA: TGTGCCCTAACCCCACTCCCCCGGTCTGAAGCTTTCTTT. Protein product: CALTPLPRSEAFF. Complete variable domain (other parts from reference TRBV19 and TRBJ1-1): DGGITQSPKYLFRKEGQNVTLSCEQNLNHDAMYWYRQDPGQGLRLIYYSQIVNDFQKGDIAEGYSVSREKKESFPLTVTSAQKNPTAFYLCALTPLPRSEAFFGQGTRLTVV.

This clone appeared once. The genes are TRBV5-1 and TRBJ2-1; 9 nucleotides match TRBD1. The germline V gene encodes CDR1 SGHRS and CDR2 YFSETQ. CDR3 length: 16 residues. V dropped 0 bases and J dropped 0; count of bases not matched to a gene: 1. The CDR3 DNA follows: TGCGCCAGCAGCTTGGGGGACAGGGTCTCCTACAATGAGCAGTTCTTC. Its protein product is CASSLGDRVSYNEQFF.

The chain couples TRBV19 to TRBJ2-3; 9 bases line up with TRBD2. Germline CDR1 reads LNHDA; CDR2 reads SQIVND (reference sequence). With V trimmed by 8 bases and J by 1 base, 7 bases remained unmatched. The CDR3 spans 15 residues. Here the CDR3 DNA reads TGTGCCAGTGCTATGCTAGCGGGGCGCACAGATACGCAGTATTTT. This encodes CASAMLAGRTDTQYF.

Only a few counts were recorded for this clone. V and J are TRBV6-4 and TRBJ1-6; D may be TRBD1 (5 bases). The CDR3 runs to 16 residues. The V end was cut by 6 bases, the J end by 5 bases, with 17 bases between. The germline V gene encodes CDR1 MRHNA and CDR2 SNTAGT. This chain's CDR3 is CASSTTFGGNNSPLHF. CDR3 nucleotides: TGTGCCAGCAGCACGACCTTCGGGGGGAATAATTCACCCCTCCACTTT.

CDR3 DNA: TGCAGCGTTAACGCGGGTTCTCACGAGCAGTACTTC. Protein sequence: CSVNAGSHEQYF. The chain recombines TRBV29-1 with TRBJ2-7; TRBD2 might be the D (5 bases). Looked up from germline, CDR1 is SQVTM and CDR2 is ANQGSEA. The CDR3 is 12 amino acids. Between the trimmed V and J ends, which lost 5 bases and 5 bases, there was a span of 13 bases.

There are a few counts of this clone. The CDR3 sequence: CASSLGQVGGYEQYF. CDR3 nucleotide sequence: TGTGCCAGCAGCTTAGGCCAGGTTGGAGGCTACGAGCAGTACTTC. The chain combines TRBV13 with TRBJ2-7, with D possibly TRBD2 on 5 matching bases. Germline V lookup: CDR1 PRHDT, CDR2 FYEKMQ (reference sequence). CDR3 length: 15 residues. V was shortened by 0 bases and J by 3 bases, with 12 bases between the two germline ends.

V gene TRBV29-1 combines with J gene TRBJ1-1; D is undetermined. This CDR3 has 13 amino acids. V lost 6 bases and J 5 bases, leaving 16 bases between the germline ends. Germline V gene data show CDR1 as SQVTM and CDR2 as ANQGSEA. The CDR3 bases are TGCAGCGTGTCGAGGGTCCCCCGGACTGAAGCTTTCTTT. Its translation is CSVSRVPRTEAFF.

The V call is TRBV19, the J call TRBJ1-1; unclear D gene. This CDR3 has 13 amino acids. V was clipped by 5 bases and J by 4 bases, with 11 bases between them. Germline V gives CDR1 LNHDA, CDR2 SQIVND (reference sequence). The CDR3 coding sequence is TGTGCCAGTAGTGTTAGAAGGAGCACTGAAGCTTTCTTT. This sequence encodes CASSVRRSTEAFF.

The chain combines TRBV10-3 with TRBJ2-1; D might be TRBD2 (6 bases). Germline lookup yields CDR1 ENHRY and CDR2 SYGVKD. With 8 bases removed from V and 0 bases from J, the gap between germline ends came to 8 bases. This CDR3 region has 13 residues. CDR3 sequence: CAIRESSYNEQFF. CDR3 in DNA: TGTGCCATCCGGGAGAGCTCCTACAATGAGCAGTTCTTC.

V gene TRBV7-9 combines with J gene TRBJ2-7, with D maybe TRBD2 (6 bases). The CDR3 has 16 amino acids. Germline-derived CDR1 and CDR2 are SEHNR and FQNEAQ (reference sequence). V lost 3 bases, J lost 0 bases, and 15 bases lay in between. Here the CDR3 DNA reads TGTGCCAGCAGCTTGAGTACCGGACTAAGCTCCTACGAGCAGTACTTC. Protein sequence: CASSLSTGLSSYEQYF.

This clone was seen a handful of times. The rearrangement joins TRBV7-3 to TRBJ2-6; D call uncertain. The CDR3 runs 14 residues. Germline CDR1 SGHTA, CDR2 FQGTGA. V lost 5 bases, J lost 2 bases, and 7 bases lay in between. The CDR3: CASSPGTGANVLTF. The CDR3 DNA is TGTGCCAGCAGCCCGGGTACTGGGGCCAACGTCCTGACTTTC.

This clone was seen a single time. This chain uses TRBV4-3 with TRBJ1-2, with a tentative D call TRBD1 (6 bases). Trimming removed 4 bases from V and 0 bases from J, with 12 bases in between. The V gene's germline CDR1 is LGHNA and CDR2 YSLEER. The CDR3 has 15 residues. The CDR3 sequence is CASSLRGGTNYGYTF. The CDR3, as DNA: TGCGCCAGCAGCCTAAGGGGGGGTACTAACTATGGCTACACCTTC.

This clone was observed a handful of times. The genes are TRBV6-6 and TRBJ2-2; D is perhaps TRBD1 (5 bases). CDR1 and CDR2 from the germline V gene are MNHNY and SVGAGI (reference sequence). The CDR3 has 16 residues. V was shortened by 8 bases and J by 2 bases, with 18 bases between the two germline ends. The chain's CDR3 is CASSPQGPKNTGELFF. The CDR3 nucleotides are TGTGCCAGCTCCCCTCAGGGCCCAAAAAACACCGGGGAGCTGTTTTTT.

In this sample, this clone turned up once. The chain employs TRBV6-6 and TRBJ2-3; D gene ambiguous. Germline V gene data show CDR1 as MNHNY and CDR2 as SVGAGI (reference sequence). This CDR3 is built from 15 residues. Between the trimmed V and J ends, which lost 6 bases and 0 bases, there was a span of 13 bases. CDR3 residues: CASSPPEPSTDTQYF. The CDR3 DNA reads TGTGCCAGCAGCCCCCCCGAGCCTAGCACAGATACGCAGTATTTT.

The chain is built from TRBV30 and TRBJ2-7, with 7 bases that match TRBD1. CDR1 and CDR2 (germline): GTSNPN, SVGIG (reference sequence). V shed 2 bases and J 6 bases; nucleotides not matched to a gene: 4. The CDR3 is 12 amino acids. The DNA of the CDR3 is TGTGCCTGGAGTAAGGGGGCGGGCGAGCAGTACTTC. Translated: CAWSKGAGEQYF.

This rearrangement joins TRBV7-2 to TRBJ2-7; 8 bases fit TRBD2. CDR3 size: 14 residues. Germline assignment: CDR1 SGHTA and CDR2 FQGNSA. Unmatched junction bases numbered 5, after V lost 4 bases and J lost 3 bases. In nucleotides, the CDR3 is TGTGCCAGCAGCTCAGCCGGGACTAGCTACGAGCAGTACTTC. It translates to CASSSAGTSYEQYF.

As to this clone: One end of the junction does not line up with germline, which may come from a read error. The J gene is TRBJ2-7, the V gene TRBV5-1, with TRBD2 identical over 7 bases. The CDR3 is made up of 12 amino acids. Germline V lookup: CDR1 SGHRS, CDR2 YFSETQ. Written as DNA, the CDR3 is TGCGCCAGCAGCAGGGAGGGAGGCCCTTTCTATTTC. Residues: CASSREGGPFYF.

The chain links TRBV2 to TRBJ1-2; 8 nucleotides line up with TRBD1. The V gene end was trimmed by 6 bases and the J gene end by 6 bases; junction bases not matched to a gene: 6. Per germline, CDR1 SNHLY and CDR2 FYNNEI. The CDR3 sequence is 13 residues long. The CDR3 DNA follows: TGTGCCAGCAGAGGACAGGGCGTACATGGCTACACCTTC. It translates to CASRGQGVHGYTF.

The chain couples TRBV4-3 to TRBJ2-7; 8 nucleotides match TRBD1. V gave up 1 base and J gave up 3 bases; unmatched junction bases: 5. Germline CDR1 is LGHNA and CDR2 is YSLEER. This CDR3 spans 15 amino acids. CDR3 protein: CASSQARGQGYEQYF. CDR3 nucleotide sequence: TGCGCCAGCAGCCAAGCCCGAGGACAGGGCTACGAGCAGTACTTC.